The source of this TCR beta chain is a study of blood T cell repertoires in COVID-19. Among Cohort 3 donors, those recovered had two negative PCRs, clearance, or symptom resolution. Looked up from germline, CDR1 is SEHNR and CDR2 is FQNEAQ (reference sequence). Trimming left V 5 bases short and J 0 bases short, with 13 bases between. This CDR3 has 15 amino acids. Using immunoSEQ multiplex PCR, the repertoire was profiled, and TCRdb retains in-frame clones only, with some absent. The top ten clones hold 4.5% to 7.5% of a sample with around 160,000 clones, 80% of them seen once. The rearrangement joins TRBV7-9 to TRBJ1-1; D is ambiguous. This TCR derives from a man in his forties or fifties who had recovered from COVID-19. Material: PBMCs or T cells enriched from blood (not recorded which). The CDR3 protein is CASSPRQALNTEAFF. The CDR3 DNA is TGTGCCAGCAGCCCCAGGCAGGCCCTGAACACTGAAGCTTTCTTT.